The 20 T cell receptor beta chains below were found in one sample sequenced in a study of blood T cell repertoires in COVID-19. Profiled with immunoSEQ multiplex PCR; TCRdb holds only in-frame clones, not every one. The sample yields approximately 86,000 clones, 80% seen once. Sequenced input: peripheral blood. The source is a woman in her 70s with acute or convalescent COVID-19.

The chain uses TRBV15 and TRBJ2-7; D is ambiguous. The ends were cut back, 1 base at V and 9 bases at J, with 10 bases in the middle. CDR3 length: 12 amino acids. CDR1 and CDR2 (germline): LNHNV, YYDKDF (reference sequence). DNA for the CDR3: TGTGCCACCAGCAGAGTCGGAGTTGGGCAGTACTTC. Its protein is CATSRVGVGQYF. Based on the CDR3 plus reference TRBV15 and TRBJ2-7, the full variable domain is DAMVIQNPRYQVTQFGKPVTLSCSQTLNHNVMYWYQQKSSQAPKLLFHYYDKDFNNEADTPDNFQSRRPNTSFCFLDIRSPGLGDTAMYLCATSRVGVGQYFGPGTRLTVT.

The sample holds a few counts of this clone. The chain is built from TRBV7-3 and TRBJ2-7, with 9 nucleotides matching TRBD2. V dropped 2 bases and J dropped 0; count of bases not matched to a gene: 2. The CDR3 spans 15 residues. CDR1 SGHTA and CDR2 FQGTGA come from the germline V gene. The CDR3 sequence is CASSLAGGSSYEQYF. The CDR3 nucleotides are TGTGCCAGCAGCTTAGCGGGAGGGTCCTCCTACGAGCAGTACTTC.

This chain connects TRBV7-7 to TRBJ2-2, with D possibly matching TRBD1 (6 bases). The CDR3 covers 14 residues. Between the trimmed V and J ends, which lost 6 bases and 7 bases, there was a span of 15 bases. CDR1 and CDR2 from the germline V gene are SSHAT and FNYEAQ (reference sequence). This CDR3 is CASRPTGPIGELFF. In DNA, the CDR3 is TGTGCCAGCAGACCTACAGGGCCGATCGGGGAGCTGTTTTTT.

The count of this clone is one. The chain employs TRBV7-2 and TRBJ1-6; 10 nucleotides align to TRBD1. The CDR3 loop spans 15 amino acids. The V gene end was trimmed by 4 bases and the J gene end by 7 bases; junction bases not matched to a gene: 4. Germline CDR1 reads SGHTA; CDR2 reads FQGNSA. The CDR3, as DNA: TGTGCCAGCAGCTGGGTGGGACAGGGGAATTCACCCCTCCACTTT. Translated: CASSWVGQGNSPLHF.

V is TRBV5-1 and J is TRBJ1-6, with 11 bases matching TRBD1. CDR1 and CDR2 from the germline V gene are SGHRS and YFSETQ. V lost 4 bases to trimming and J lost 7 bases; unmatched junction nucleotides: 4. The CDR3 is 15 amino acids. CDR3 DNA sequence: TGCGCCAGCAGCGGACAGGGGGCAGCGAATTCACCCCTCCACTTT. It yields the protein CASSGQGAANSPLHF.

CDR3 in DNA: TGTGCCAGTTTAAGCGGGTCCCTCTCCTACAATGAGCAGTTCTTC. This translates into CASLSGSLSYNEQFF. The rearrangement joins TRBV28 to TRBJ2-1; perhaps TRBD2 as D (6 bases). Germline assignment: CDR1 MDHEN and CDR2 SYDVKM. The CDR3 has 15 residues. V lost 9 bases and J lost 0, with 15 bases in between.

This rearrangement joins TRBV5-1 to TRBJ1-3; no clear D gene. Trimming took 0 bases from V and 0 from J, leaving 7 bases between them. Germline assignment: CDR1 SGHRS and CDR2 YFSETQ. CDR3 size: 15 residues. The CDR3 DNA reads as TGCGCCAGCAGCTTGGCCGGGAACTCTGGAAACACCATATATTTT. It encodes CASSLAGNSGNTIYF.

The J gene is TRBJ1-1, the V gene TRBV3-1 (or the pseudogene TRBV3-2); weak D call: TRBD1 (5 bases). This CDR3 is built from 15 residues. Germline V CDR1 and CDR2: LGHDT, YNNKEL (reference sequence). V lost 0 bases and J lost 1, with 9 bases in between. The CDR3 region is CASSQDWGRNTEAFF. The CDR3 bases are TGTGCCAGCAGCCAAGATTGGGGCAGGAACACTGAAGCTTTCTTT.

This rearrangement joins TRBV12-3 or TRBV12-4 to TRBJ1-1; the match to TRBD1 covers 9 bases. The CDR3 spans 13 residues. V lost 10 bases, J lost 4 bases, and 7 bases stayed unmatched. DNA of the CDR3: TGTGCCATTCCGGGACAGGGTGGCACTGAAGCTTTCTTT. Its protein product is CAIPGQGGTEAFF.

Regarding this clone: One junction end disagrees with the germline gene, perhaps due to a read error. The same CDR3 is also encoded by other DNA sequences in this sample. The chain links TRBV5-4 to TRBJ2-1, with D possibly matching TRBD2 (5 bases). There are 15 residues in the CDR3. Germline V gives CDR1 SGHNT, CDR2 YYREEE (reference sequence). Here the CDR3 reads CASSSHGSPRNEQFF. The CDR3 DNA reads as TGCGCCAGCAGCTCCCATGGGAGCCCACGCAATGAGCAGTTCTTC.

This clone was observed a few times. The DNA for the CDR3 is TGTGCCAGCAGCGTGGACAGGGGGCGTTACGAGCAGTACTTC. It yields the protein CASSVDRGRYEQYF. The J gene is TRBJ2-7, the V gene TRBV7-2; TRBD1 aligns across 11 bases. This CDR3 contains 14 residues. V lost 5 bases to trimming and J lost 4 bases; unmatched junction nucleotides: 4. The V gene's germline CDR1 is SGHTA and CDR2 FQGNSA. Supplemented by reference TRBV7-2 and TRBJ2-7, the full variable domain reads GAGVSQSPSNKVTEKGKDVELRCDPISGHTALYWYRQSLGQGLEFLIYFQGNSAPDKSGLPSDRFSAERTGGSVSTLTIQRTQQEDSAVYLCASSVDRGRYEQYFGPGTRLTVT.

This sequence joins TRBV5-1 and TRBJ1-2; 8 positions match TRBD1. Germline assignment: CDR1 SGHRS and CDR2 YFSETQ. Losses at the gene ends were 4 bases for V and 3 bases for J; bases not matched to a gene: 8. This CDR3 region has 15 residues. The CDR3 sequence: CASSRLTGEDYGYTF. CDR3 DNA sequence: TGCGCCAGCAGCCGATTGACAGGGGAGGACTATGGCTACACCTTC.

The rearrangement uses TRBV5-1 and TRBJ2-7; 11 bases map to TRBD1. Germline V gene sequence: CDR1 SGHRS, CDR2 YFSETQ. The CDR3 is made up of 15 amino acids. J was trimmed by 5 bases and V by 4 bases; bases with no gene match: 8. The CDR3 reads CASSRTGGFKDEQYF. CDR3 DNA: TGCGCCAGCAGCCGGACAGGGGGCTTCAAAGACGAGCAGTACTTC. The full variable domain, rest sourced from reference TRBV5-1 and TRBJ2-7, is KAGVTQTPRYLIKTRGQQVTLSCSPISGHRSVSWYQQTPGQGLQFLFEYFSETQRNKGNFPGRFSGRQFSNSRSEMNVSTLELGDSALYLCASSRTGGFKDEQYFGPGTRLTVT.

The rearrangement joins TRBV6-1 to TRBJ1-4; D unclear. The CDR3 has 15 residues. The V end lost 2 bases, the J end lost 8 bases, and 15 bases lay between the germline ends. Germline V lookup: CDR1 MNHNS, CDR2 SASEGT. CDR3 sequence (DNA): TGTGCCAGCAGTGAAAACCCGGGGTTCCCAGAAAAACTGTTTTTT. Its translation: CASSENPGFPEKLFF.

The table lists this clone with a count of one. The chain combines TRBV7-2 with TRBJ1-2; a weak D match, TRBD1 (6 bases). Trimming pared 0 bases from V and 4 bases from J, leaving 9 bases between. CDR1 and CDR2 (germline): SGHTA, FQGNSA. The CDR3 loop spans 14 amino acids. Here the CDR3 reads CASSLAGQSYGYTF. The CDR3 DNA is TGTGCCAGCAGCTTAGCTGGACAGTCCTATGGCTACACCTTC.

The gene calls are TRBV28 and TRBJ2-3, with D possibly being TRBD2 (7 bases). CDR3 length: 16 residues. Germline assignment: CDR1 MDHEN and CDR2 SYDVKM. The V gene lost 5 bases and the J gene lost 4 bases, with 19 bases spanning the gap. CDR3 sequence (DNA): TGTGCCAGCAGTCCGTGGGCAGGGGCGGGGGCAGATACGCAGTATTTT. Translating gives CASSPWAGAGADTQYF.

The J gene is TRBJ2-3, the V gene TRBV5-5, with 12 bases aligning to TRBD2. This CDR3 contains 16 residues. Germline V CDR1 and CDR2: SGHKS, YYEKEE (reference sequence). V lost 3 bases and J lost 3; bases outside the gene matches: 5. CDR3: CASSWGLAGSTDTQYF. The CDR3 DNA sequence: TGTGCCAGCAGCTGGGGACTAGCGGGTTCGACAGATACGCAGTATTTT. Using reference TRBV5-5 and TRBJ2-3 for the parts outside the CDR3, the full variable domain is DAGVTQSPTHLIKTRGQQVTLRCSPISGHKSVSWYQQVLGQGPQFIFQYYEKEERGRGNFPDRFSARQFPNYSSELNVNALLLGDSALYLCASSWGLAGSTDTQYFGPGTRLTVL.

The chain is built from TRBV5-6 and TRBJ1-1; D is uncertain. The CDR3 length is 14 residues. Trimming removed 1 base from V and 3 bases from J, with 10 bases in between. Germline V gene lookup returns CDR1 SGHDT and CDR2 YYEEEE. Here the CDR3 reads CASSLRGIHTEAFF. DNA for the CDR3: TGTGCCAGCAGCTTGCGAGGGATTCACACTGAAGCTTTCTTT.

The chain combines TRBV14 with TRBJ2-7, with TRBD2 matching over 8 bases. Germline V gene data show CDR1 as SGHDN and CDR2 as FVKESK. This CDR3 is built from 13 residues. The V segment lost 4 bases and the J segment 6 bases; nucleotides outside the gene matches: 5. For the CDR3, the DNA is TGTGCCAGCAGCCCGGGGGGGCCCGGCGAGCAGTACTTC. It encodes CASSPGGPGEQYF. The entire variable domain, with the rest obtained from reference TRBV14 and TRBJ2-7, is as follows: EAGVTQFPSHSVIEKGQTVTLRCDPISGHDNLYWYRRVMGKEIKFLLHFVKESKQDESGMPNNRFLAERTGGTYSTLKVQPAELEDSGVYFCASSPGGPGEQYFGPGTRLTVT.

The chain is built from TRBV4-2 and TRBJ2-5, with 10 bases identical to TRBD1. The ends lost 1 base at V and 5 bases at J; junction bases unmatched: 4. The CDR3 spans 15 residues. Germline V CDR1 and CDR2: LGHNA, YNFKEQ. CDR3 coding DNA: TGTGCCAGCAGCCAAGGCGGGACAGGGGAGGAGACCCAGTACTTC. It translates to CASSQGGTGEETQYF.